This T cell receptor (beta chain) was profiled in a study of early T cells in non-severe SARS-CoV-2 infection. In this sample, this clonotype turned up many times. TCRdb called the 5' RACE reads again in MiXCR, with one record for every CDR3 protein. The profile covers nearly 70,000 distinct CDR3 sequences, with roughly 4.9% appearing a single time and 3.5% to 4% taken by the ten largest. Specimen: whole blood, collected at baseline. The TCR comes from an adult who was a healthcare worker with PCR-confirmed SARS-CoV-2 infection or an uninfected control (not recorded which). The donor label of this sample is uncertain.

CDR3 in amino acids: CASSILTDTNYGYTF. In nucleotides, the CDR3 is TGTGCCAGCAGCATCCTGACAGATACTAACTATGGCTACACCTTC. The chain recombines TRBV7-6 with TRBJ1-2; a weak D match, TRBD1 (5 bases). This CDR3 region has 15 residues. The germline V and J ends were trimmed by 5 bases and 0 bases, with 13 bases remaining between them. CDR1 SGHVS and CDR2 FNYEAQ come from the germline V gene.